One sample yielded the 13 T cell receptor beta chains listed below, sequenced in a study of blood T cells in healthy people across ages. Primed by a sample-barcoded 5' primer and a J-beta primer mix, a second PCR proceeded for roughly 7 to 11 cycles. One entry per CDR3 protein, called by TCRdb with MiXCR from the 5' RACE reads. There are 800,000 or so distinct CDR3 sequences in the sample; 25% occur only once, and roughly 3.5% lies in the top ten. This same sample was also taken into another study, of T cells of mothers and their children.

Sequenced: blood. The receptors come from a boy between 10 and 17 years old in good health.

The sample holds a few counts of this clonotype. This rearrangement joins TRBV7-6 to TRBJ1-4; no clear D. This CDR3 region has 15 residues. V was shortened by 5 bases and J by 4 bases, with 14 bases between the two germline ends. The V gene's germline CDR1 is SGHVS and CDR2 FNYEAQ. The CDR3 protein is CASSLMATFNEKLFF. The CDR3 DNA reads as TGTGCCAGCAGCCTCATGGCGACCTTTAATGAAAAACTGTTTTTT.

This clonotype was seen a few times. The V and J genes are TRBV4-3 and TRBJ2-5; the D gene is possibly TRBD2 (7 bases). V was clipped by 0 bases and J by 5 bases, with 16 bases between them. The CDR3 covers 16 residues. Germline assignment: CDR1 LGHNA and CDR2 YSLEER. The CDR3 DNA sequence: TGCGCCAGCAGCCAAGAGGAGGGGGAAGCGGGGGAGACCCAGTACTTC. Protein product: CASSQEEGEAGETQYF.

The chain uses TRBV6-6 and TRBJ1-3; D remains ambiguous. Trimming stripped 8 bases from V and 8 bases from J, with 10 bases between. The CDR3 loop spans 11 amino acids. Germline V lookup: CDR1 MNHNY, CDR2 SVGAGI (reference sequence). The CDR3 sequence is CASLGRDTIYF. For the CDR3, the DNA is TGTGCCAGCCTCGGTCGTGACACCATATATTTT.

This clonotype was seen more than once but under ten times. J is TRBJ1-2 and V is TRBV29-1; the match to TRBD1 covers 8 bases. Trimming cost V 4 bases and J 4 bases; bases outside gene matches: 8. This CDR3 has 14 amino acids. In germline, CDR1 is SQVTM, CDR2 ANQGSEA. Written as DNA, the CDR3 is TGCAGCGTTGTGGCGGGACAGGACCTCTATGGCTACACCTTC. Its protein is CSVVAGQDLYGYTF. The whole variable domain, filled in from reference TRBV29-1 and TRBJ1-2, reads SAVISQKPSRDICQRGTSLTIQCQVDSQVTMMFWYRQQPGQSLTLIATANQGSEATYESGFVIDKFPISRPNLTFSTLTVSNMSPEDSSIYLCSVVAGQDLYGYTFGSGTRLTVV.

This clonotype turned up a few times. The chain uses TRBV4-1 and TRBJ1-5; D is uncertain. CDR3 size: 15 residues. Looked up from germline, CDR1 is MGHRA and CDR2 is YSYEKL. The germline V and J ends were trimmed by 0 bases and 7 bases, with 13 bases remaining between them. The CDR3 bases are TGCGCCAGCAGCCAAGACCGTGGGGTTGGGCAGCCCCAGCATTTT. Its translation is CASSQDRGVGQPQHF.

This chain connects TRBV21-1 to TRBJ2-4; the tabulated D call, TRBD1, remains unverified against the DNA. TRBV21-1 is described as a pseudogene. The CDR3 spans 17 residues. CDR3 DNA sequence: TGTGCCAACAGGGGTATGAGGGGGTTAACAGATAAAAACATTCAGTACTTC. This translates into CANRGMRGLTDKNIQYF.

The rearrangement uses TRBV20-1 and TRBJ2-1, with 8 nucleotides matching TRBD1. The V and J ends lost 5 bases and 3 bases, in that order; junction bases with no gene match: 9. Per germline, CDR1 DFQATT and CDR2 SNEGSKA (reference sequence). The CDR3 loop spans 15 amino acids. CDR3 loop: CSAYTRTGIYNEQFF. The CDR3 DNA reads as TGCAGTGCTTACACACGGACAGGGATCTACAATGAGCAGTTCTTC.

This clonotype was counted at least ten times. The CDR3 loop reads CASSPGGDEQYF. The CDR3 bases are TGTGCCAGCAGCCCCGGGGGGGACGAGCAGTACTTC. The chain links TRBV28 to TRBJ2-7, with 8 bases fitting TRBD2. Germline loops: CDR1 MDHEN, CDR2 SYDVKM. The J segment lost 5 bases and the V segment lost 6 bases, leaving 3 bases of the junction unmatched. The CDR3 contains 12 residues.

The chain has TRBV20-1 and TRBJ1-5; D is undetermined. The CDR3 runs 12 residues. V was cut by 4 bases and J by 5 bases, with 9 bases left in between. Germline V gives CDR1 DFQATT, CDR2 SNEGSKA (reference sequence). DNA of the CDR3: TGCAGTGCTAAGGGAATTCATCAGCCCCAGCATTTT. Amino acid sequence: CSAKGIHQPQHF.

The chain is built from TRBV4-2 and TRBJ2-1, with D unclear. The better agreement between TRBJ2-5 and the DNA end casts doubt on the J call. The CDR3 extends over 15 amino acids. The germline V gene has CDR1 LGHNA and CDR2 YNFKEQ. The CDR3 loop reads CASSQDPGFQETQYF. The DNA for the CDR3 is TGTGCCAGCAGCCAAGACCCGGGTTTCCAAGAGACCCAGTACTTC.

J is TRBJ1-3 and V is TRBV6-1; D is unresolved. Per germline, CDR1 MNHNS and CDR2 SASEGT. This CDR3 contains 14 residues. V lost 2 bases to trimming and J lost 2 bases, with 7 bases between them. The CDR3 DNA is TGTGCCAGCAGTGAATTGGCAGCTGGAAACACCATATATTTT. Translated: CASSELAAGNTIYF.

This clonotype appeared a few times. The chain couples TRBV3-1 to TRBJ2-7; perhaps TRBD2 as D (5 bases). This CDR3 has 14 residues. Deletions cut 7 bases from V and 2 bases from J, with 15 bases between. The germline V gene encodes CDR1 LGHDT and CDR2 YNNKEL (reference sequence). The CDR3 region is CASTSGQTTYEQYF. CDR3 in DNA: TGTGCCAGCACATCTGGTCAGACTACCTACGAGCAGTACTTC.

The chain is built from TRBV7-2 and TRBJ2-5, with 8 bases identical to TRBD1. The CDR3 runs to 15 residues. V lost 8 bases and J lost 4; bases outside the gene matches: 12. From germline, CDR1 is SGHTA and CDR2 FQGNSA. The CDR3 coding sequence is TGTGCCAGCCTGGGGCGACAGGGGAAGGGAGAGACCCAGTACTTC. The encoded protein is CASLGRQGKGETQYF.